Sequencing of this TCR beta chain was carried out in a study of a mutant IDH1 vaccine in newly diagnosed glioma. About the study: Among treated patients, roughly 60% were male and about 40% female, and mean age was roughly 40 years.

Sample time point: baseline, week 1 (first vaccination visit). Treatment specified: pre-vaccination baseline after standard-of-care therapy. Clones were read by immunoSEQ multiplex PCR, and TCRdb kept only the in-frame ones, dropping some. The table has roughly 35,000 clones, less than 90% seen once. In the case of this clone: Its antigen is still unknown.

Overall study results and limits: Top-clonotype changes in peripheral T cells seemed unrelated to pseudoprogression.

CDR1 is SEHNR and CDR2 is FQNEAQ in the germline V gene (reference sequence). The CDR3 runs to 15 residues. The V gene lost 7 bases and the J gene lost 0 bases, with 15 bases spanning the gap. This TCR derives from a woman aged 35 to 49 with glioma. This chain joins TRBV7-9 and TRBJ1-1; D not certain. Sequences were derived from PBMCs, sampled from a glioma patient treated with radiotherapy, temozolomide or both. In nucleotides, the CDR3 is TGTGCCAGCATGGACGGCCTGAACATGAACACTGAAGCTTTCTTT. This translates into CASMDGLNMNTEAFF.